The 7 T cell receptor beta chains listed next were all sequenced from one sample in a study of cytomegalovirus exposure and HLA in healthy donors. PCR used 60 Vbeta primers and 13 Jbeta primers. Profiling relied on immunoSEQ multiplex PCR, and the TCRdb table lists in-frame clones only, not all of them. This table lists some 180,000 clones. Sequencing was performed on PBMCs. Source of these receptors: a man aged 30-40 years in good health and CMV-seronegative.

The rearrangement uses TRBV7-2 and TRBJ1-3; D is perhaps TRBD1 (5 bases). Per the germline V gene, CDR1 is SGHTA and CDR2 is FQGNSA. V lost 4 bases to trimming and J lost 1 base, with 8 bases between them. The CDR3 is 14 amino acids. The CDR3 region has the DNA TGTGCCAGCAGCTCCAGGGATTCTGGAAACACCATATATTTT. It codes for CASSSRDSGNTIYF.

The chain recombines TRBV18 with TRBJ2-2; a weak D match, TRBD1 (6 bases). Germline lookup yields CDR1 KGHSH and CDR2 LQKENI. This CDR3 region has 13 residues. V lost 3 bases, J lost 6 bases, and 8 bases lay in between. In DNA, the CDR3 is TGTGCCAGCTCACCCGGGACATCCGGGGAGCTGTTTTTT. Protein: CASSPGTSGELFF.

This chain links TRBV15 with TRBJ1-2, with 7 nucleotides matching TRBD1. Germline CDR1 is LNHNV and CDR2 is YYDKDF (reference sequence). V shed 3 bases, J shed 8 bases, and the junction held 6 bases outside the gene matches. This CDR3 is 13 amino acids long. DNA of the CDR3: TGTGCCACCAGCAGGAACCAGGGGGAGGGCTACACCTTC. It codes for CATSRNQGEGYTF.

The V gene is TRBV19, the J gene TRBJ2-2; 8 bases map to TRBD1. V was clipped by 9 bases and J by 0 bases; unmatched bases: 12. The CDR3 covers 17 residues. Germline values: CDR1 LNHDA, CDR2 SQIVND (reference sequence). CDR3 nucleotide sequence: TGTGCCAGCAGAGATACGCGGACAGGGTCGAACACCGGGGAGCTGTTTTTT. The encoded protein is CASRDTRTGSNTGELFF. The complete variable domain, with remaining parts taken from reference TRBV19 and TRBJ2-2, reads DGGITQSPKYLFRKEGQNVTLSCEQNLNHDAMYWYRQDPGQGLRLIYYSQIVNDFQKGDIAEGYSVSREKKESFPLTVTSAQKNPTAFYLCASRDTRTGSNTGELFFGEGSRLTVL.

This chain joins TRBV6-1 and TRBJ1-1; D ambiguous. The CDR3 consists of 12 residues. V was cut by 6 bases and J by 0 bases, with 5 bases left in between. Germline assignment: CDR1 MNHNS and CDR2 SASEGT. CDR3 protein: CASRHMNTEAFF. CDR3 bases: TGTGCCAGCAGACACATGAACACTGAAGCTTTCTTT.

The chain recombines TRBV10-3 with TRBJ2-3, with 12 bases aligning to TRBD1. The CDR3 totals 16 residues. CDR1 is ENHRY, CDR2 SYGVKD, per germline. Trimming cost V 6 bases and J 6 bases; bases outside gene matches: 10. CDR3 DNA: TGTGCCATCAGAAAAGAACCGGGACAGGGGGCTGATACGCAGTATTTT. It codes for CAIRKEPGQGADTQYF.

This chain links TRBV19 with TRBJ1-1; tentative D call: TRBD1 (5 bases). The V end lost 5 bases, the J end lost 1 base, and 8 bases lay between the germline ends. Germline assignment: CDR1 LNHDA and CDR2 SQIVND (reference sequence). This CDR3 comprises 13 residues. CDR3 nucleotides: TGTGCCAGTAGTCGCAGGGAGAACACTGAAGCTTTCTTT. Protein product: CASSRRENTEAFF.